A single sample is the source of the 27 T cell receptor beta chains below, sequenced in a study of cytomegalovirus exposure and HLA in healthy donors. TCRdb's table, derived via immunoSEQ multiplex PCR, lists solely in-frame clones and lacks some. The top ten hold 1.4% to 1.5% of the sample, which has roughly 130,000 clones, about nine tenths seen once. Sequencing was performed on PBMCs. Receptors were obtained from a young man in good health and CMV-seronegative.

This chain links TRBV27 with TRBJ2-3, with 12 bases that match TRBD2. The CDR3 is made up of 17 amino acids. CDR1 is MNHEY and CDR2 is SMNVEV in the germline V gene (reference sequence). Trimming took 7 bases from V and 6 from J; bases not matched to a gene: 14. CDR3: CASKQLGASGRVDTQYF. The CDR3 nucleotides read TGTGCCAGCAAACAGTTGGGTGCTAGCGGGAGGGTGGATACGCAGTATTTT.

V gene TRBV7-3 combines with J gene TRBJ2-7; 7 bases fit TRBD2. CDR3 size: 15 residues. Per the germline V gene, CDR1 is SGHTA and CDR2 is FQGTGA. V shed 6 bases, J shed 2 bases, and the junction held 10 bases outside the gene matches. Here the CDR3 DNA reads TGTGCCAGCAGACCCGGCGGGAGTACCCCCTACGAGCAGTACTTC. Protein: CASRPGGSTPYEQYF.

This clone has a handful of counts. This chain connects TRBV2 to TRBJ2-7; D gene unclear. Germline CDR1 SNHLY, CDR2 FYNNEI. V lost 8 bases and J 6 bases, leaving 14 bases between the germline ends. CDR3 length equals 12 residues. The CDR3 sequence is CASETEPGEQYF. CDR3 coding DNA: TGTGCCAGCGAAACGGAGCCCGGCGAGCAGTACTTC.

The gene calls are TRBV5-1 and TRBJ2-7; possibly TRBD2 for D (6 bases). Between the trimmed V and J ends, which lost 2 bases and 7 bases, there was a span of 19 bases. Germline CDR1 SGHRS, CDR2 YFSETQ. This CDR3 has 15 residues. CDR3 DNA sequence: TGCGCCAGCAGCTTAGATCCAGAGGGGAGGTGGGAGCAGTACTTC. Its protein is CASSLDPEGRWEQYF. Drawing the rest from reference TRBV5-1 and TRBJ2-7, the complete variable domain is KAGVTQTPRYLIKTRGQQVTLSCSPISGHRSVSWYQQTPGQGLQFLFEYFSETQRNKGNFPGRFSGRQFSNSRSEMNVSTLELGDSALYLCASSLDPEGRWEQYFGPGTRLTVT.

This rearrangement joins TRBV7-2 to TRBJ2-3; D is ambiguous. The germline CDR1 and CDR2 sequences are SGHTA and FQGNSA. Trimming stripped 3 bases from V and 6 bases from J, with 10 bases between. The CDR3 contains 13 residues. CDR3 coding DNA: TGTGCCAGCAGCTTGAACTTATTTGATACGCAGTATTTT. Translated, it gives CASSLNLFDTQYF.

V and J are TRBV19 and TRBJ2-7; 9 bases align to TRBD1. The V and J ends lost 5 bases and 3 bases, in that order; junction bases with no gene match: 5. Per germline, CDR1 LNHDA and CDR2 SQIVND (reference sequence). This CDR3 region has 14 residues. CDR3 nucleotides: TGTGCCAGTAGTGCCCCGGACAGGGGCTACGAGCAGTACTTC. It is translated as CASSAPDRGYEQYF.

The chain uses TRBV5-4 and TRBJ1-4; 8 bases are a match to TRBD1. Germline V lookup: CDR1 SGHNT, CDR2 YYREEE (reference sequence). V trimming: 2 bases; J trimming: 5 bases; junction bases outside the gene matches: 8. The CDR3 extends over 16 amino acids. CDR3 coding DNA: TGTGCCAGCAGCTTTACCTTGGACAGGGCGAATGAAAAACTGTTTTTT. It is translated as CASSFTLDRANEKLFF.

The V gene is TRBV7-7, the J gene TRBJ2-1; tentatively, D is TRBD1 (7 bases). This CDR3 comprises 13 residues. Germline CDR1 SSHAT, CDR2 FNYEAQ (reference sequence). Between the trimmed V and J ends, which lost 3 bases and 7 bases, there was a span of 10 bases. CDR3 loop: CASSLAGGNEQFF. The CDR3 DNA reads TGTGCCAGCAGCTTGGCAGGGGGGAATGAGCAGTTCTTC.

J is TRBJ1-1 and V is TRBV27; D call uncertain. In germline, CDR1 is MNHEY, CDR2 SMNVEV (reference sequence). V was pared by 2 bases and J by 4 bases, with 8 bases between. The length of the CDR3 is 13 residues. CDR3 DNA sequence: TGTGCCAGCAGTTTAAGGGCGGGCACTGAAGCTTTCTTT. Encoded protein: CASSLRAGTEAFF.

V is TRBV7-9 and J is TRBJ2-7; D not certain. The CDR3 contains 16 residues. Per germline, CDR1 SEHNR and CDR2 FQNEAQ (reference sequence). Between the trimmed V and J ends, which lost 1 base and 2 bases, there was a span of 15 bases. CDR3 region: CASSLGLVDSAYEQYF. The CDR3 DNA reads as TGTGCCAGCAGCTTAGGCCTAGTAGACTCAGCCTACGAGCAGTACTTC.

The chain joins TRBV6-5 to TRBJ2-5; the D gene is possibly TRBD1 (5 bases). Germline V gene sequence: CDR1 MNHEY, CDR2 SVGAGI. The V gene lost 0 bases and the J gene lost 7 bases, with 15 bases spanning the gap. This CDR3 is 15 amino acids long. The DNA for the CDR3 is TGTGCCAGCAGTTACTCAACGGACAACGACGGGACCCAGTACTTC. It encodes CASSYSTDNDGTQYF.

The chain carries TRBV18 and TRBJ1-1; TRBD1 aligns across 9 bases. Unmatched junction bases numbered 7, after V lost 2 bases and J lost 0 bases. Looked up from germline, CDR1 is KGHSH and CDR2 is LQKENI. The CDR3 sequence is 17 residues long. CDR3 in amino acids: CASSPTGTGYMNTEAFF. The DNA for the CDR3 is TGTGCCAGCTCACCAACCGGGACAGGGTACATGAACACTGAAGCTTTCTTT.

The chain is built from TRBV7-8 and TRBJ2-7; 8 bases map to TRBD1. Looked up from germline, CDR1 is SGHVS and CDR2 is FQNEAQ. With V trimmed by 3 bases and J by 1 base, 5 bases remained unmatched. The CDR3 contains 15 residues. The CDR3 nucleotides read TGTGCCAGCAGCTTTACCCGGGACAGGTCCTACGAGCAGTACTTC. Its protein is CASSFTRDRSYEQYF.

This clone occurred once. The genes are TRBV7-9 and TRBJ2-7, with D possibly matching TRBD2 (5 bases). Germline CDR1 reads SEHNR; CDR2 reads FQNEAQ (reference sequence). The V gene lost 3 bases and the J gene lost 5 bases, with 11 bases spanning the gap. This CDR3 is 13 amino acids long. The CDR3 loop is CASSLSSIHEQYF. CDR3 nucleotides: TGTGCCAGCAGCTTGTCTAGCATCCACGAGCAGTACTTC. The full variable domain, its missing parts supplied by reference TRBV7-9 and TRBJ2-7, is DTGVSQNPRHKITKRGQNVTFRCDPISEHNRLYWYRQTLGQGPEFLTYFQNEAQLEKSRLLSDRFSAERPKGSFSTLEIQRTEQGDSAMYLCASSLSSIHEQYFGPGTRLTVT.

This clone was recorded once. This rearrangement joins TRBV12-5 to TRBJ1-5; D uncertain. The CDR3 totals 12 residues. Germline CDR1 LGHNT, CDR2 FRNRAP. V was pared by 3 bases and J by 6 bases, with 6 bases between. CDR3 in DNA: TGTGCTAGTGGTTTAACTCGTCAGCCCCAGCATTTT. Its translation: CASGLTRQPQHF.

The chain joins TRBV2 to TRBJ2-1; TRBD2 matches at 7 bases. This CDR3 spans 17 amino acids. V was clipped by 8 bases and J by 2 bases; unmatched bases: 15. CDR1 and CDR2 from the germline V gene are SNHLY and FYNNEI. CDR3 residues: CASSWRFGEGTYNEQFF. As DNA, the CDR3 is TGTGCCAGCTCTTGGAGATTTGGGGAGGGAACCTACAATGAGCAGTTCTTC.

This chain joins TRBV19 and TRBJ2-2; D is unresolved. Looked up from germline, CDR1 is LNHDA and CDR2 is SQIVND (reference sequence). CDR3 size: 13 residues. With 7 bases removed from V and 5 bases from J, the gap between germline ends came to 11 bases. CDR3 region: CASNSLLTGELFF. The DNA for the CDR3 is TGTGCCAGTAATTCCCTTCTGACCGGGGAGCTGTTTTTT.

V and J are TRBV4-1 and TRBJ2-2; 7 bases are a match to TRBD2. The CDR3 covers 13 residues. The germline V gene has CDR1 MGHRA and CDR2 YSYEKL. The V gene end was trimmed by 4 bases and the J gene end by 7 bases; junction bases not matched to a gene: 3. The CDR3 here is CASSPSGGGELFF. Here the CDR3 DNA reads TGCGCCAGCAGCCCCTCGGGGGGCGGGGAGCTGTTTTTT.

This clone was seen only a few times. Here the CDR3 reads CASSEREGSYNEQFF. DNA of the CDR3: TGTGCCAGCAGTGAACGGGAGGGCTCCTACAATGAGCAGTTCTTC. The V gene is TRBV6-4, the J gene TRBJ2-1, with TRBD2 matching 8 bases. This CDR3 contains 15 residues. The germline V gene has CDR1 MRHNA and CDR2 SNTAGT. The V gene end was trimmed by 3 bases and the J gene end by 0 bases; junction bases not matched to a gene: 1.

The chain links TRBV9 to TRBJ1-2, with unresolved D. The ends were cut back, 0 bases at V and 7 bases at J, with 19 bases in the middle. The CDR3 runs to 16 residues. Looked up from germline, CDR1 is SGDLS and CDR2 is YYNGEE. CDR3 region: CASSVEERDRELGYTF. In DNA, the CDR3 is TGTGCCAGCAGCGTAGAAGAAAGGGATCGGGAGCTTGGCTACACCTTC.

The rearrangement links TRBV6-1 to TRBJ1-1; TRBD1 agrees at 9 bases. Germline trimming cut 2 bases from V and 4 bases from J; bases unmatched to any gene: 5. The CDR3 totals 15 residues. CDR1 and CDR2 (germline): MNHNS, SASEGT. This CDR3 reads CASSELGQGSTEAFF. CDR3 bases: TGTGCCAGCAGTGAACTCGGACAGGGGTCCACTGAAGCTTTCTTT.

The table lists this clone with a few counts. CDR3 sequence (DNA): TGTGCCACCGTTGGAGGAACAGGGAAACACGAGCAGTACTTC. Its protein product is CATVGGTGKHEQYF. The chain joins TRBV19 to TRBJ2-7, with D possibly TRBD1 on 6 matching bases. The CDR3 loop spans 14 amino acids. Trimming left V 10 bases short and J 5 bases short, with 21 bases between. The germline V gene has CDR1 LNHDA and CDR2 SQIVND (reference sequence).

CDR3 DNA: TGTGCCAGCTCACCCCGCTTCCCAACTAGCACAGATACGCAGTATTTT. Protein sequence: CASSPRFPTSTDTQYF. The rearrangement links TRBV18 to TRBJ2-3; no definite D call. CDR1 and CDR2 from the germline V gene are KGHSH and LQKENI. The CDR3 has 16 amino acids. V lost 3 bases and J lost 0, with 13 bases in between.

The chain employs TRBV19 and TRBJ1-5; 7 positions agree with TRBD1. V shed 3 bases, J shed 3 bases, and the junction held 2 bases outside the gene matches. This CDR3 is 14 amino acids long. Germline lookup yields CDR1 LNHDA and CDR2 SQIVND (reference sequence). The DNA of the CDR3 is TGTGCCAGTAGTATGAAGGGGGCCAATCAGCCCCAGCATTTT. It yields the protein CASSMKGANQPQHF.

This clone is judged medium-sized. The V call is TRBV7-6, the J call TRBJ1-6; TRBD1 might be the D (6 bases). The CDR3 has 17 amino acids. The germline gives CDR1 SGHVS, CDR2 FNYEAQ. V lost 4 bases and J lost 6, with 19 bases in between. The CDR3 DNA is TGTGCCAGCAGCTCCCCCACAGGGAATCGTCTTAATTCACCCCTCCACTTT. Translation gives CASSSPTGNRLNSPLHF.

The CDR3 DNA follows: TGTGCCTGGAGTGGGGCCAGTGACTATGGCTACACCTTC. Translation: CAWSGASDYGYTF. The V call is TRBV30, the J call TRBJ1-2; no clear D. The CDR3 loop spans 13 amino acids. Between the trimmed V and J ends, which lost 1 base and 3 bases, there was a span of 9 bases. The germline V gene encodes CDR1 GTSNPN and CDR2 SVGIG (reference sequence).

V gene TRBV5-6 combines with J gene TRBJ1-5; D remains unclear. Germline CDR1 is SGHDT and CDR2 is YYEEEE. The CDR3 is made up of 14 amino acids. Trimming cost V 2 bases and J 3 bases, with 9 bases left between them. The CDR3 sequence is CASSLQNPNQPQHF. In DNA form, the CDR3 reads TGTGCCAGCAGCTTACAGAACCCCAATCAGCCCCAGCATTTT.